The 27 T cell receptor beta chains listed next were all sequenced from one sample in a study of PD-L1 blockade in urothelial cancer. Method: immunoSEQ multiplex PCR; TCRdb's copy keeps in-frame clones and lacks some. The table shows some 65,000 clones, with approximately 80% occurring only once. Time point: pretreatment peripheral blood. The sample in question was PBMCs, obtained around atezolizumab (anti-PD-L1) treatment. Receptors were obtained from a man in his 70s with urothelial cancer.

The chain has TRBV6-1 and TRBJ1-2; 8 nucleotides agree with TRBD1. Germline-derived CDR1 and CDR2 are MNHNS and SASEGT. V shed 3 bases and J 7 bases; nucleotides not matched to a gene: 7. The CDR3 covers 14 residues. CDR3 residues: CASSEPQGVGGYTF. CDR3 in DNA: TGTGCCAGCAGTGAGCCACAGGGGGTTGGTGGCTACACCTTC.

The sample holds one count of this clone. V and J are TRBV5-1 and TRBJ2-5; a possible D gene is TRBD2 (6 bases). CDR1 and CDR2 (germline): SGHRS, YFSETQ. CDR3 length equals 14 residues. Trimming stripped 0 bases from V and 4 bases from J, with 10 bases between. CDR3 nucleotides: TGCGCCAGCAGCTTGGGGGGGGTACGAGAGACCCAGTACTTC. Residues: CASSLGGVRETQYF.

The chain has TRBV7-9 and TRBJ2-7; TRBD1 might be the D (6 bases). The CDR3 is made up of 13 amino acids. Germline CDR1 reads SEHNR; CDR2 reads FQNEAQ (reference sequence). Between the trimmed V and J ends, which lost 5 bases and 4 bases, there was a span of 12 bases. In nucleotides, the CDR3 is TGTGCCAGCAGCCGACAGGTCTTATACGAGCAGTACTTC. It specifies CASSRQVLYEQYF.

This sequence joins TRBV7-6 and TRBJ1-1, with TRBD1 matching 8 bases. Germline V gene lookup returns CDR1 SGHVS and CDR2 FNYEAQ. The J segment lost 6 bases and the V segment lost 5 bases, leaving 11 bases of the junction unmatched. This CDR3 comprises 15 residues. The CDR3 nucleotides are TGTGCCAGCAGCCCTTTAGACAGGGGTGGTGCTGAAGCTTTCTTT. This translates into CASSPLDRGGAEAFF.

V and J are TRBV2 and TRBJ2-7, with D uncertain. V was cut by 5 bases and J by 4 bases, with 6 bases left in between. The CDR3 loop spans 11 amino acids. Germline CDR1 SNHLY, CDR2 FYNNEI. The CDR3: CASSQKYEQYF. Here the CDR3 DNA reads TGTGCCAGCAGTCAAAAATACGAGCAGTACTTC.

The gene calls are TRBV5-8 and TRBJ1-5; 10 bases fit TRBD1. This CDR3 is 16 amino acids long. Trimming cost V 3 bases and J 6 bases; bases outside gene matches: 9. In germline, CDR1 is SGHTS, CDR2 YDEGEE. CDR3 sequence (DNA): TGTGCCAGCAGCTCTACCGGGACAGGGGTTCGTCAGCCCCAGCATTTT. It specifies CASSSTGTGVRQPQHF.

This clone was detected only a few times. The V gene is TRBV18, the J gene TRBJ1-3; TRBD1 might be the D (6 bases). The V end was cut by 2 bases, the J end by 0 bases, with 17 bases between. The CDR3 consists of 18 residues. Germline CDR1 reads KGHSH; CDR2 reads LQKENI. The CDR3 bases are TGTGCCAGCTCACCAAGAACGACGGACAGCCGCTCTGGAAACACCATATATTTT. Translated, it gives CASSPRTTDSRSGNTIYF.

The J gene is TRBJ2-5, the V gene TRBV4-1, with D unresolved. CDR1 MGHRA and CDR2 YSYEKL come from the germline V gene. The CDR3 loop spans 13 amino acids. V was shortened by 5 bases and J by 2 bases, with 9 bases between the two germline ends. The CDR3 DNA is TGCGCCAGCAGCTCAACAGAGCAAGAGACCCAGTACTTC. Its translation is CASSSTEQETQYF.

This chain joins TRBV7-9 and TRBJ2-6; tentatively, D is TRBD1 (5 bases). The V end was cut by 3 bases, the J end by 1 base, with 7 bases between. In germline, CDR1 is SEHNR, CDR2 FQNEAQ (reference sequence). CDR3 length: 15 residues. For the CDR3, the DNA is TGTGCCAGCAGCTTCCAGGGATCTGGGGCCAACGTCCTGACTTTC. Translating it yields CASSFQGSGANVLTF. The whole variable domain, remainder taken from reference TRBV7-9 and TRBJ2-6, is DTGVSQNPRHKITKRGQNVTFRCDPISEHNRLYWYRQTLGQGPEFLTYFQNEAQLEKSRLLSDRFSAERPKGSFSTLEIQRTEQGDSAMYLCASSFQGSGANVLTFGAGSRLTVL.

The chain combines TRBV11-2 with TRBJ1-2; D remains unclear. CDR3 length equals 14 residues. Trimming pared 5 bases from V and 3 bases from J, leaving 13 bases between. CDR1 SGHAT and CDR2 FQNNGV come from the germline V gene. The CDR3: CASSRLIRDYGYTF. The CDR3 DNA reads as TGTGCCAGCAGCCGTCTAATCCGGGACTATGGCTACACCTTC.

The chain links TRBV5-6 to TRBJ1-1, with D possibly being TRBD1 (5 bases). V lost 5 bases to trimming and J lost 4 bases, with 21 bases between them. The germline CDR1 and CDR2 sequences are SGHDT and YYEEEE. The CDR3 has 16 amino acids. The chain's CDR3 is CASSWGGGRPGTEAFF. The CDR3, as DNA: TGTGCCAGCAGTTGGGGGGGTGGGCGCCCGGGCACTGAAGCTTTCTTT.

The chain recombines TRBV21-1 with TRBJ2-1; TRBD2, the table's D call, lacks a check against the DNA. TRBV21-1 is noted as a pseudogene. The CDR3 extends over 17 amino acids. For the CDR3, the DNA is TGTGCCAGCAGCAAAGAGGCGGGCCACGAGGATTACAATGAGCAGTTCTTC. Its protein product is CASSKEAGHEDYNEQFF.

The V gene is TRBV11-2, the J gene TRBJ2-3; perhaps TRBD1 as D (6 bases). Germline V gene lookup returns CDR1 SGHAT and CDR2 FQNNGV. Trimming cost V 5 bases and J 3 bases, with 27 bases left between them. The CDR3 length is 19 residues. Written as DNA, the CDR3 is TGTGCCAGCAGCGAGGGGGTGGCGGAGGTGGTATTTGGGACAGATACGCAGTATTTT. Translated, it gives CASSEGVAEVVFGTDTQYF.

This sequence joins TRBV27 and TRBJ2-7; 9 bases agree with TRBD2. CDR1 is MNHEY, CDR2 SMNVEV, per germline (reference sequence). The CDR3 has 12 residues. Losses at the gene ends were 4 bases for V and 12 bases for J; bases not matched to a gene: 7. CDR3 nucleotides: TGTGCCAGCAGTTCCTTAGCGGGGGAGGTGTACTTC. Its protein is CASSSLAGEVYF.

The chain couples TRBV11-2 to TRBJ1-1; no reliable D call. V lost 1 base and J lost 0, with 9 bases in between. Germline loops: CDR1 SGHAT, CDR2 FQNNGV. This CDR3 contains 15 residues. This CDR3 is CASSLGTVMNTEAFF. In DNA form, the CDR3 reads TGTGCCAGCAGCTTAGGAACAGTGATGAACACTGAAGCTTTCTTT.

The chain carries TRBV6-5 and TRBJ2-7; a weak D match, TRBD1 (6 bases). Germline V gene sequence: CDR1 MNHEY, CDR2 SVGAGI. The CDR3 is 15 residues long. The V end lost 2 bases, the J end lost 3 bases, and 14 bases lay between the germline ends. CDR3 amino acids: CASSYSQGRGYEQYF. The CDR3 DNA follows: TGTGCCAGCAGTTACAGTCAGGGGAGAGGCTACGAGCAGTACTTC.

This clone was recorded a few times. The chain has TRBV6-6 and TRBJ1-1, with 7 bases identical to TRBD1. V gave up 4 bases and J gave up 4 bases; unmatched junction bases: 9. Germline V gene lookup returns CDR1 MNHNY and CDR2 SVGAGI (reference sequence). CDR3 length equals 15 residues. CDR3 loop: CASSSALDRSTEAFF. The CDR3 nucleotides are TGTGCCAGCAGTTCCGCCTTGGACAGGTCCACTGAAGCTTTCTTT.

V and J are TRBV6-5 and TRBJ1-5, with D possibly matching TRBD1 (6 bases). The CDR3 loop spans 14 amino acids. The germline V gene encodes CDR1 MNHEY and CDR2 SVGAGI. V was pared by 6 bases and J by 3 bases, with 12 bases between. In DNA, the CDR3 is TGTGCCAGCAGATCCACAGGGAACAATCAGCCCCAGCATTTT. This codes for CASRSTGNNQPQHF.

The chain joins TRBV5-4 to TRBJ2-3, with 7 bases matching TRBD2. CDR1 and CDR2 (germline): SGHNT, YYREEE (reference sequence). The CDR3 is 14 amino acids. The J segment lost 0 bases and the V segment lost 2 bases, leaving 0 bases of the junction unmatched. CDR3: CASSLAGSTDTQYF. The CDR3 DNA reads as TGTGCCAGCAGCTTAGCGGGGAGCACAGATACGCAGTATTTT.

This clone has only one observation. Different DNA sequences within this sample yield the same CDR3. The chain uses TRBV5-1 and TRBJ1-1; a weak D match, TRBD1 (5 bases). Trimming took off 1 base at V and 1 base at J, with 5 bases between the two ends. This CDR3 has 13 residues. Per the germline V gene, CDR1 is SGHRS and CDR2 is YFSETQ. CDR3: CASSLTGNTEAFF. The DNA of the CDR3 is TGCGCCAGCAGCTTGACAGGGAACACTGAAGCTTTCTTT.

V and J are TRBV6-1 and TRBJ2-4, with 7 bases aligning to TRBD2. This CDR3 is built from 16 residues. Germline CDR1 and CDR2: MNHNS and SASEGT. V gave up 4 bases and J gave up 1 base; unmatched junction bases: 7. Written as DNA, the CDR3 is TGTGCCAGCAGTGTCTGGGAGGGGATTGCCAAAAACATTCAGTACTTC. Its protein is CASSVWEGIAKNIQYF.

The rearrangement joins TRBV5-4 to TRBJ2-7, with 11 bases aligning to TRBD2. The V segment lost 4 bases and the J segment 4 bases; nucleotides outside the gene matches: 10. CDR1 and CDR2 (germline): SGHNT, YYREEE (reference sequence). This CDR3 is built from 16 residues. Here the CDR3 reads CASSRLGASGRYEQYF. CDR3 DNA sequence: TGTGCCAGCAGCCGCCTTGGGGCTAGCGGGAGGTACGAGCAGTACTTC.

The chain couples TRBV2 to TRBJ2-2; 7 bases map to TRBD2. The CDR3 totals 13 residues. V was clipped by 7 bases and J by 5 bases; unmatched bases: 4. Germline CDR1 is SNHLY and CDR2 is FYNNEI. CDR3 protein: CASKYGRTGELFF. The CDR3 DNA is TGTGCCAGCAAATACGGGAGGACCGGGGAGCTGTTTTTT.

The chain uses TRBV18 and TRBJ2-7; D is undetermined. CDR3 length: 12 residues. Trimming left V 3 bases short and J 5 bases short, with 8 bases between. Looked up from germline, CDR1 is KGHSH and CDR2 is LQKENI. This CDR3 reads CASSPRGHEQYF. As DNA, the CDR3 is TGTGCCAGCTCACCCCGAGGCCACGAGCAGTACTTC. The entire variable domain, with the rest obtained from reference TRBV18 and TRBJ2-7, is as follows: NAGVMQNPRHLVRRRGQEARLRCSPMKGHSHVYWYRQLPEEGLKFMVYLQKENIIDESGMPKERFSAEFPKEGPSILRIQQVVRGDSAAYFCASSPRGHEQYFGPGTRLTVT.

The chain has TRBV5-1 and TRBJ1-1; the D is unclear. The CDR3 totals 15 residues. Per germline, CDR1 SGHRS and CDR2 YFSETQ. V gave up 3 bases and J gave up 5 bases, with 17 bases separating them. CDR3 sequence reads: CASSYGMTEGTEAFF. The CDR3 nucleotides are TGCGCCAGCAGCTACGGGATGACGGAGGGTACTGAAGCTTTCTTT.

The CDR3 sequence: CASSLGWSGNYGYTF. Written as DNA, the CDR3 is TGCGCCAGCAGCTTGGGTTGGTCGGGGAACTATGGCTACACCTTC. J is TRBJ1-2 and V is TRBV5-1, with D unclear. The CDR3 is 15 amino acids. Trimming took 0 bases from V and 2 from J, leaving 11 bases between them. Germline CDR1 and CDR2: SGHRS and YFSETQ.

The chain employs TRBV29-1 and TRBJ2-7; 14 nucleotides line up with TRBD2. Germline V gene sequence: CDR1 SQVTM, CDR2 ANQGSEA. This CDR3 region has 14 residues. After removal of 6 bases from V and 4 bases from J, the junction contained 5 bases not matched to a gene. CDR3 sequence: CSVLGLAGAYEQYF. CDR3 sequence (DNA): TGCAGCGTCCTGGGACTAGCGGGAGCGTACGAGCAGTACTTC.